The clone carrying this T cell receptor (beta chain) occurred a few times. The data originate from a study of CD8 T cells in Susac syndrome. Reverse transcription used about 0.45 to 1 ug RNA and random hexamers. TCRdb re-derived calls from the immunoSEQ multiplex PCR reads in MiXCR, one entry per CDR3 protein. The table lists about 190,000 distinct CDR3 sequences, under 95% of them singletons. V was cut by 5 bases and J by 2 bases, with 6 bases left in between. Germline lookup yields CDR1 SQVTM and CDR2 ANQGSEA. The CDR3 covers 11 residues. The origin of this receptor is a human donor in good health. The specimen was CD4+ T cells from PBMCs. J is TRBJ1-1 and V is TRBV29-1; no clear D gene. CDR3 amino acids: CSVYPNTEAFF. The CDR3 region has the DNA TGCAGCGTTTACCCTAACACTGAAGCTTTCTTT. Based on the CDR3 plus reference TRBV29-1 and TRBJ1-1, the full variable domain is SAVISQKPSRDICQRGTSLTIQCQVDSQVTMMFWYRQQPGQSLTLIATANQGSEATYESGFVIDKFPISRPNLTFSTLTVSNMSPEDSSIYLCSVYPNTEAFFGQGTRLTVV.